The TCR beta chain described here comes from a study of T cell responses to AZD1222 COVID-19 vaccine. Study in general: Second-dose timings of about 4 or about 12 weeks were pooled.

About this clone itself: Its target is unknown.

Broader study findings: In the spike-specific TCR repertoire, nearly half reportedly target unmutated variant regions. Donors were mostly white British, more females; clonal diversity possibly underestimated. Spike was spanned by vaccine-associated CD4 TCRs, with dominance at 160-218 and 743-854.

The V and J ends lost 2 bases and 0 bases respectively, with 11 bases between them. CDR3 length: 15 amino acids. The germline gives CDR1 KGHSH, CDR2 LQKENI. Libraries were prepared by immunoSEQ multiplex PCR; TCRdb keeps only in-frame clonotypes and omits some of them. The sample carries approximately 180,000 clones, 87% recorded once. This sequence originates from an adult in good health. The rearrangement links TRBV18 to TRBJ2-7; the D gene is possibly TRBD2 (5 bases). This specimen was peripheral blood, taken on day 0 of AZD1222 vaccination. CDR3 sequence: CASSPVTGISYEQYF. CDR3 DNA: TGTGCCAGCTCACCAGTGACGGGGATCTCCTACGAGCAGTACTTC.